This T cell receptor beta chain emerged from a study of T-cell memory formation after mild COVID-19. TCRdb used MiXCR to reprocess the 5' RACE reads, holding one entry per CDR3 protein. The repertoire holds 250,000 to 300,000 distinct CDR3 sequences, 15% to 20% seen once, with more than 20% in the top ten. The CDR3 consists of 14 residues. The germline gives CDR1 SGHTA, CDR2 FQGNSA. Trimming pared 5 bases from V and 0 bases from J, leaving 11 bases between. The TCR sequence derives from a man between 18 and 35 years old who had mild COVID-19 (a few samples of this study predate the infection). Cell type and time point are not known. Material: PBMCs or a T cell subset sorted from them (not recorded which). This rearrangement joins TRBV7-2 to TRBJ2-7, with a possible D match to TRBD2 (5 bases). The CDR3 spells CASSPGLNSYEQYV. In nucleotides, the CDR3 is TGTGCCAGCAGCCCCGGACTGAACTCCTACGAGCAGTACGTC.